These 18 T cell receptor beta chains were all obtained from the same sample, sequenced in a study of cytomegalovirus exposure and HLA in healthy donors. Use of 60 Vbeta and 13 Jbeta primers characterized the PCR. Data came from immunoSEQ multiplex PCR; TCRdb stores just in-frame clones and leaves some out. The sample carries 75,000 to 100,000 clones, under 80% recorded once. The sequenced material came from PBMCs. These receptors all stem from a male donor in good health and CMV-seronegative.

J is TRBJ2-1 and V is TRBV29-1; D gene uncertain. CDR3 length: 15 residues. V lost 2 bases to trimming and J lost 5 bases, with 16 bases between them. The V gene's germline CDR1 is SQVTM and CDR2 ANQGSEA. Here the CDR3 reads CSVESGRSDDNEQFF. As DNA, the CDR3 is TGCAGCGTTGAATCCGGCAGGTCTGACGACAATGAGCAGTTCTTC.

The rearrangement links TRBV7-9 to TRBJ1-5, with D maybe TRBD1 (6 bases). Germline V CDR1 and CDR2: SEHNR, FQNEAQ (reference sequence). V dropped 2 bases and J dropped 4 bases, with 15 bases sitting between them. The CDR3 spans 16 residues. CDR3 sequence: CASSLIQGGRNQPQHF. The CDR3 bases are TGTGCCAGCAGCTTAATTCAAGGGGGAAGAAATCAGCCCCAGCATTTT.

The J gene is TRBJ2-1, the V gene TRBV11-3; TRBD1 aligns across 7 bases. Germline V lookup: CDR1 SGHNT, CDR2 YENEEA. The CDR3 totals 17 residues. The V gene end was trimmed by 4 bases and the J gene end by 2 bases; junction bases not matched to a gene: 11. The CDR3 loop is CASSSRQGPDTYNEQFF. CDR3 coding DNA: TGTGCCAGCAGCTCACGACAGGGCCCCGATACCTACAATGAGCAGTTCTTC.

V is TRBV27 and J is TRBJ1-1; D is possibly TRBD1 (5 bases). The V gene lost 1 base and the J gene lost 3 bases, with 9 bases spanning the gap. The CDR3 contains 14 residues. In germline, CDR1 is MNHEY, CDR2 SMNVEV (reference sequence). The CDR3 DNA is TGTGCCAGCAGTTTATGGCAGGGTTACACTGAAGCTTTCTTT. Its protein is CASSLWQGYTEAFF.

The V and J genes are TRBV6-4 and TRBJ2-3, with TRBD1 as a possible D gene (5 bases). V shed 3 bases and J shed 8 bases, with 12 bases lying between them. Per the germline V gene, CDR1 is MRHNA and CDR2 is SNTAGT. This CDR3 has 13 amino acids. The CDR3 here is CASSESRQGTQYF. DNA for the CDR3: TGTGCCAGCAGTGAGTCTCGGCAGGGTACGCAGTATTTT.

This clone showed up just a few times. For the CDR3, the DNA is TGCGCCAGCGGTTCCGGGACTAGCGGGAGAGTATCCTACGAGCAGTACTTC. Its translation: CASGSGTSGRVSYEQYF. The J gene is TRBJ2-5, the V gene TRBV5-1; TRBD2 matches 14 bases. The DNA end favors TRBJ2-7, so the J call may be wrong. CDR3 length: 17 residues. CDR1 SGHRS and CDR2 YFSETQ come from the germline V gene.

The chain combines TRBV27 with TRBJ2-7; 10 bases fit TRBD1. This CDR3 has 17 amino acids. In germline, CDR1 is MNHEY, CDR2 SMNVEV (reference sequence). J was trimmed by 0 bases and V by 2 bases; bases with no gene match: 7. The CDR3 region is CASSLRGTGDFSYEQYF. The CDR3 DNA follows: TGTGCCAGCAGTTTACGCGGGACAGGGGATTTCTCCTACGAGCAGTACTTC.

V and J are TRBV5-3 and TRBJ2-5, with 7 positions matching TRBD2. TRBV5-3 is sorted into the ORF group, with uncertain function. V shed 4 bases and J 4 bases; nucleotides not matched to a gene: 7. This CDR3 is 14 amino acids long. CDR3 sequence (DNA): TGTGCCAGAAGCCAAACTAGCGCCGGAGAGACCCAGTACTTC. Protein sequence: CARSQTSAGETQYF.

Comment on this clone: Germline and junction disagree at one end, which may indicate a read error. The gene calls are TRBV5-1 and TRBJ1-2; TRBD1 aligns across 8 bases. Germline values: CDR1 SGHRS, CDR2 YFSETQ. The CDR3 length is 14 residues. The CDR3 DNA reads TGCGCCAGCAGCTTGCAGGGGGCTAAGTATGGCTACACCTTC. It encodes CASSLQGAKYGYTF.

The V and J genes are TRBV6-1 and TRBJ1-4; perhaps TRBD1 as D (5 bases). CDR1 and CDR2 from the germline V gene are MNHNS and SASEGT. The CDR3 extends over 15 amino acids. Trimming stripped 1 base from V and 7 bases from J, with 13 bases between. CDR3 loop: CASSEGRVQGEKLFF. CDR3 DNA sequence: TGTGCCAGCAGTGAAGGCCGGGTCCAGGGTGAAAAACTGTTTTTT.

The genes are TRBV5-1 and TRBJ2-5; 7 bases fit TRBD2. With V trimmed by 7 bases and J by 4 bases, 13 bases remained unmatched. The V gene's germline CDR1 is SGHRS and CDR2 YFSETQ. This CDR3 has 15 residues. The chain's CDR3 is CASSPGLAVGETQYF. The CDR3 DNA sequence: TGCGCCAGCTCCCCGGGGCTAGCGGTTGGAGAGACCCAGTACTTC. The full variable domain, completed using reference TRBV5-1 and TRBJ2-5, is KAGVTQTPRYLIKTRGQQVTLSCSPISGHRSVSWYQQTPGQGLQFLFEYFSETQRNKGNFPGRFSGRQFSNSRSEMNVSTLELGDSALYLCASSPGLAVGETQYFGPGTRLLVL.

The V and J genes are TRBV7-3 and TRBJ2-3; 8 positions match TRBD1. Germline V gene sequence: CDR1 SGHTA, CDR2 FQGTGA. V lost 4 bases to trimming and J lost 0 bases; unmatched junction nucleotides: 6. The CDR3 runs to 16 residues. This CDR3 reads CASSWGQAFSTDTQYF. The CDR3 coding sequence is TGTGCCAGCAGCTGGGGACAGGCCTTTAGCACAGATACGCAGTATTTT.

The V and J genes are TRBV19 and TRBJ2-2; D perhaps matches TRBD1 (6 bases). CDR3 length: 14 residues. Germline V lookup: CDR1 LNHDA, CDR2 SQIVND (reference sequence). V was trimmed by 5 bases and J by 1 base, leaving 8 bases between them. CDR3 bases: TGTGCCAGTAGTTTGGGACAGAACACCGGGGAGCTGTTTTTT. Its translation is CASSLGQNTGELFF.

The V call is TRBV9, the J call TRBJ1-4; D not resolved. Deletions cut 0 bases from V and 8 bases from J, with 23 bases between. CDR3 size: 18 residues. The germline gives CDR1 SGDLS, CDR2 YYNGEE. The CDR3 protein is CASSVGLSGRLAGEKLFF. CDR3 DNA: TGTGCCAGCAGCGTAGGTCTTAGCGGGAGACTCGCGGGAGAAAAACTGTTTTTT. Variable domain in full (rest from reference TRBV9 and TRBJ1-4): DSGVTQTPKHLITATGQRVTLRCSPRSGDLSVYWYQQSLDQGLQFLIQYYNGEERAKGNILERFSAQQFPDLHSELNLSSLELGDSALYFCASSVGLSGRLAGEKLFFGSGTQLSVL.

V usage is TRBV2 and J usage is TRBJ2-3; D possibly corresponds to TRBD1 (6 bases). Germline CDR1 SNHLY, CDR2 FYNNEI. There are 14 residues in the CDR3. The V end lost 3 bases, the J end lost 2 bases, and 9 bases lay between the germline ends. The CDR3 region is CASSDTGFTDTQYF. CDR3 nucleotides: TGTGCCAGCAGTGATACAGGGTTCACAGATACGCAGTATTTT.

V usage is TRBV30 and J usage is TRBJ2-3; D might be TRBD2 (7 bases). Germline CDR1 is GTSNPN and CDR2 is SVGIG (reference sequence). Trimming left V 3 bases short and J 3 bases short, with 28 bases between. The CDR3 runs to 19 residues. For the CDR3, the DNA is TGTGCCTGGAGAGGACTGCGAATAGGGGGAGGGCCTGATACAGATACGCAGTATTTT. It yields the protein CAWRGLRIGGGPDTDTQYF.

As concerns this clone: Compared with germline, one end of the junction differs, possibly owing to a read error. CDR3 bases: TGCGCCAGCAGTTTGGGACGGGGAGACTATGGCTACACCTTC. It translates to CASSLGRGDYGYTF. This chain connects TRBV5-1 to TRBJ1-2; D might be TRBD1 (5 bases). The CDR3 has 14 residues. Germline V lookup: CDR1 SGHRS, CDR2 YFSETQ.

The chain uses TRBV2 and TRBJ2-7; D possibly corresponds to TRBD1 (6 bases). Germline V lookup: CDR1 SNHLY, CDR2 FYNNEI. Trimming stripped 9 bases from V and 0 bases from J, with 15 bases between. This CDR3 is 14 amino acids long. The CDR3 DNA sequence: TGTGCCAGGTCCAACAGGGAGAGCTCCTACGAGCAGTACTTC. Residues: CARSNRESSYEQYF.